This T cell receptor beta chain was captured in a study of tumor-infiltrating lymphocytes in primary liver carcinoma. Study context: Patients comprised men and women whose ages fell between 30 and 69 years. Findings and limits, study-wide: Tumor-adjacent and tumor-blood pairs displayed less overlap than did pairs of tumor regions. Because the samples were bulk unsorted, the study did not compare CD4+ and CD8+ repertoires.

The V gene's germline CDR1 is MNHNS and CDR2 SASEGT. J gave up 2 bases and V 7 bases, and 4 bases lay outside the gene matches. CDR3 length equals 14 residues. With respect to this clonotype: The antigen is undetermined.

TCR beta cDNA was made from 400 to 600 ng total RNA with a constant-region primer. Construction of TCR beta libraries relied on three successive nested multiplex PCR rounds employing slightly modified ARM-PCR. In the first two PCR rounds, TRBV1-TRBV30 forward primers were paired with a C-beta reverse primer, and each round lasted about 9 cycles. TCRdb processed the multiplex PCR reads anew with MiXCR; each CDR3 protein has one entry. The data show just over 300,000 distinct CDR3 sequences, around three fifths seen once. Alongside blood RNA obtained from unsorted whole blood, germline DNA was also extracted.

The receptor was derived from a woman in her 30s with primary liver carcinoma and hepatitis B virus infection. Source material: peripheral blood. The J gene is TRBJ1-4, the V gene TRBV6-1; TRBD1 agrees at 7 bases. In DNA form, the CDR3 reads TGTGCCAGCAAGGGGACAGTTACTAATGAAAAACTGTTTTTT. This encodes CASKGTVTNEKLFF.